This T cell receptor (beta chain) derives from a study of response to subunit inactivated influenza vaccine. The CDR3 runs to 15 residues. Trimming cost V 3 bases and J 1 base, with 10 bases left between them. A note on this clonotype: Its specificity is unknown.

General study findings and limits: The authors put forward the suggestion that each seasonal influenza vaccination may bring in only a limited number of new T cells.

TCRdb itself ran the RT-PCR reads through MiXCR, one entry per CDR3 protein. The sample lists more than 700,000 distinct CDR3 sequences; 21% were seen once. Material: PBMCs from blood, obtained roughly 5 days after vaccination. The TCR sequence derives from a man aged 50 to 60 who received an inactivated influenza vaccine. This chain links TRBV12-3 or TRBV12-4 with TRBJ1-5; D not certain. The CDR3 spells CASSFFRGSNQPQHF. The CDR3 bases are TGTGCCAGCAGTTTTTTCCGAGGGAGCAATCAGCCCCAGCATTTT.